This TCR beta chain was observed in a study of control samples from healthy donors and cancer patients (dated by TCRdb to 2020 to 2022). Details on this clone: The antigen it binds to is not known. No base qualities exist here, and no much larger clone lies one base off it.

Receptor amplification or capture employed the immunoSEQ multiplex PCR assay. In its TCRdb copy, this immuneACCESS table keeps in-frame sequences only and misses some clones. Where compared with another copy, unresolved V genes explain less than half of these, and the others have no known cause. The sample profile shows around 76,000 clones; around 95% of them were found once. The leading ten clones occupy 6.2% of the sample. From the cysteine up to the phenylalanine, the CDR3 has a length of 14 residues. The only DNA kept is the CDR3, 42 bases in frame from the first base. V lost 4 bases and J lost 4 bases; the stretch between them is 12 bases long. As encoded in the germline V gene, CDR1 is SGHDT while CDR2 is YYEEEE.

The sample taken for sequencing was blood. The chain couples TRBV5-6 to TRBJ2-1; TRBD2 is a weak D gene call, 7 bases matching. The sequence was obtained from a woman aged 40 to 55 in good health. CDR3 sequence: CASSPGGLYNEQFF. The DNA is TGTGCCAGCAGCCCGGGGGGCCTGTACAATGAGCAGTTCTTC.